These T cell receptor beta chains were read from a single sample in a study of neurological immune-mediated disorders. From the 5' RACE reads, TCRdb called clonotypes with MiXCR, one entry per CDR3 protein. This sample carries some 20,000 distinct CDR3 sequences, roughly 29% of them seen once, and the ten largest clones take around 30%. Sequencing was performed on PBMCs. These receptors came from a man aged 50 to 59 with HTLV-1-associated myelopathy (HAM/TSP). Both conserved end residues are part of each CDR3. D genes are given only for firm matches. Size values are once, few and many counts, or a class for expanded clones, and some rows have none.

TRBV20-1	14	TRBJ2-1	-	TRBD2	TGCAGTGCTAGTGGACTAGCGGGGGGCAATGAGCAGTTCTTC	CSASGLAGGNEQFF
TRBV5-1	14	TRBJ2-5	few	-	TGCGCCAGCAGCTTGTGGGGGGGCCGGGAGACCCAGTACTTC	CASSLWGGRETQYF
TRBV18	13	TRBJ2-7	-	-	TGTGCCAGCTCACCCCGGGACACCTACGAGCAGTACTTC	CASSPRDTYEQYF
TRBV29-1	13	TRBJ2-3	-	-	TGCAGCGTTGATCCGTTCACCACAGATACGCAGTATTTT	CSVDPFTTDTQYF
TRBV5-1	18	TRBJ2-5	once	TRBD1	TGCGCCAGCAGCTTATCATGCCCGGGACAGGGGGATGGAGAGACCCAGTACTTC	CASSLSCPGQGDGETQYF
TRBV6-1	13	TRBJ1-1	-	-	TGTGCCAGCAGTGAAAATCTCGTCCAAGGGGCTTTCTTT	CASSENLVQGAFF
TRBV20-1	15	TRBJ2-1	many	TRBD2	TGCAGTGTTCCACTGGCAGCGGGGAAAGCCAATGAGCAGTTCTTC	CSVPLAAGKANEQFF
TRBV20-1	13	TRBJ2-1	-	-	TGCAGTGTCATAGAGTTATACTACAATGAGCAGTTCTTC	CSVIELYYNEQFF
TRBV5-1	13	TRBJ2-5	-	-	TGCGCCAGCAGCCTGGAAGGGGAAGAGACCCAGTACTTC	CASSLEGEETQYF
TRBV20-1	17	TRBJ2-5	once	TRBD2	TGCAGTGCTAGAGATATGGCTAGCGGGGGGTACAAAGAGACCCAGTACTTC	CSARDMASGGYKETQYF
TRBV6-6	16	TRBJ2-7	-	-	TGTGCCAGCGGATGGGGGAGTAGCACGAGCTCCTACGAGCAGTACTTC	CASGWGSSTSSYEQYF
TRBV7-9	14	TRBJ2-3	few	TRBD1	TGTGCCAGCGGTCCAGGGGGCGCATCAGATACGCAGTATTTT	CASGPGGASDTQYF
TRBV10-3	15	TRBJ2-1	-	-	TGTGCCATCAGTGATTCCAAGACAGGCCTCAGTGAGCAGTTCTTC	CAISDSKTGLSEQFF
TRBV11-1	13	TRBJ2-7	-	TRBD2	TGTGCCAGCAGCTGGGACTACTCCTACGAGCAGTACTTC	CASSWDYSYEQYF
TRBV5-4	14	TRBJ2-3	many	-	TGTGCCAGCAGCTTCATCGGGAGCGCAGATACGCAGTATTTT	CASSFIGSADTQYF
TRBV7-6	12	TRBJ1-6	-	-	TGTGCCAGCAGCTCATATTTCTCACCCCTCCACTTT	CASSSYFSPLHF
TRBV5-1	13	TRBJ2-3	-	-	TGCGCCAGCAGCTTAAATGGACCAGATACGCAGTATTTT	CASSLNGPDTQYF
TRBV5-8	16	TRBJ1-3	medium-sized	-	TGTGCCAGCACCCTTGGGATACACACGCGGGGAAACACCATATATTTT	CASTLGIHTRGNTIYF
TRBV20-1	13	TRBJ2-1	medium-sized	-	TGCAGTGCTAGAAGAGCGGGCCTCGCGGAGCAGTTCTTC	CSARRAGLAEQFF
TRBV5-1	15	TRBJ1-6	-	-	TGCGCCAGCAGCACGGACGGAAGATCTAATTCACCCCTCCACTTT	CASSTDGRSNSPLHF
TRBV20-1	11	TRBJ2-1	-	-	TGCAGTCCGGCCGAGGGATACGAGCAGTTCTTC	CSPAEGYEQFF
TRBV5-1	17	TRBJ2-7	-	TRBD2	TGCGCCAGCAGCTTGCTTGGTAGCGGGAGTTTCTCCAACGAGCAGTACTTC	CASSLLGSGSFSNEQYF
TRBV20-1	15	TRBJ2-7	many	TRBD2	TGCAGTGCCGGGAGCAGCGGGAGGAGCTCCTACGAGCAGTACTTC	CSAGSSGRSSYEQYF
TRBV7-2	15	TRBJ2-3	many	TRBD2	TGTGCCAGCAGCTTTACTAGCGGGGGTACAGATACGCAGTATTTT	CASSFTSGGTDTQYF
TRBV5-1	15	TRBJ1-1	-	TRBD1	TGCGCCAGCAGCTTGGGCAATCCGGGACAGAGTGAAGCTTTCTTT	CASSLGNPGQSEAFF
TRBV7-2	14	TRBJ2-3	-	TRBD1	TGTGCCACCAAGCCGGACAGGGGCGCAGATACGCAGTATTTT	CATKPDRGADTQYF
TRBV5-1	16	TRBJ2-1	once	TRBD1	TGCGCCAGCAGCTCGGGACAGGGGGACACCTACAATGAGCAGTTCTTC	CASSSGQGDTYNEQFF
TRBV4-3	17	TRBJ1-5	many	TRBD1	TGCGCCAGCAGCCAAGATCTGGCGACAGGGAGTAATCAGCCCCAGCATTTT	CASSQDLATGSNQPQHF
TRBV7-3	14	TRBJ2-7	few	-	TGTGCCAGCAGCTTAGAAGAAAGGGGAGGTGAGCAGTACTTC	CASSLEERGGEQYF
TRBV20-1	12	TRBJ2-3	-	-	TGCAGTGCTCCGACCCACACAGATACGCAGTATTTT	CSAPTHTDTQYF
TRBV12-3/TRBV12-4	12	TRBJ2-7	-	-	TGTGCCAGCACCCTTAGGGGTTCCGAGCAGTACTTC	CASTLRGSEQYF
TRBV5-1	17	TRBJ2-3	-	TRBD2	TGCGCCAGCAGCTTGGCAGCGACTAGCGCCCTCACAGATACGCAGTATTTT	CASSLAATSALTDTQYF
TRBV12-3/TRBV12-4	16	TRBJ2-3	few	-	TGTGCCAGCAGTTTCCACGGAAGGGGGCGGGGAGATACGCAGTATTTT	CASSFHGRGRGDTQYF
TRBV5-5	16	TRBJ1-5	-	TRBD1	TGTGCCAGCAGCGAAGGGACAGGGGGCTCGGGTTGGCCCCAGCATTTT	CASSEGTGGSGWPQHF
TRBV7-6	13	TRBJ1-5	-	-	TGTGCCAGCAGCGGGATGGACAATAAGCCCCAGCATTTT	CASSGMDNKPQHF
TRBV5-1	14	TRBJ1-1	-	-	TGCGCCAGCAGCCGTTCCCGGGGGAACACTGAAGCTTTCTTT	CASSRSRGNTEAFF
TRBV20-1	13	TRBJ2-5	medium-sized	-	TGCAGTGCATTACCACTTGGACAAGAGACCCAGTACTTC	CSALPLGQETQYF
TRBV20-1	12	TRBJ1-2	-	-	TGCAGTGCTATCACCGCAAACTATGGCTACACCTTC	CSAITANYGYTF
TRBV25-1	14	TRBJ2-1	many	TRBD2	TGTGCCAGCAGTGACCGACTAGCGATCAATGAGCAGTTCTTC	CASSDRLAINEQFF
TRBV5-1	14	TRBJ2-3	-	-	TGCGCCAGCAGCTTGGGGACAGCCTCTAATACGCAGTATTTT	CASSLGTASNTQYF
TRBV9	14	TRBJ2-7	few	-	TGTGCCAGCAGCGTAGAAGTCGGAAACTACGAGCAGTACTTC	CASSVEVGNYEQYF
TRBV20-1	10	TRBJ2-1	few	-	TGCAGTGCTCAAGCCGGTGAGCAGTTCTTC	CSAQAGEQFF
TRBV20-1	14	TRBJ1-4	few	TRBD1	TGCAGTGCTCCAGACAGGGGCCCTTGGGGCGGACTGTTTTTT	CSAPDRGPWGGLFF
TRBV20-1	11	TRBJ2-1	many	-	TGCAGTGCCTGGGGCCTAAATGAGCAGTTCTTC	CSAWGLNEQFF
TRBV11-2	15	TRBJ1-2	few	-	TGTGCCAGCAGCTTAGGGGCCGGAGCTAACTATGGCTACACCTTC	CASSLGAGANYGYTF
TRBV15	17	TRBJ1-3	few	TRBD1	TGTGCCACCAGCAGAGAATCGGGACAGGGGACCGGAAACACCATATATTTT	CATSRESGQGTGNTIYF
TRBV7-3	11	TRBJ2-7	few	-	TGTGCGACTCGAGGGGAAGGCGAGCAGTACTTC	CATRGEGEQYF